Here is one TCR beta chain with its context. The antigen is not known. This entry comes from a study of cytomegalovirus exposure and HLA in healthy donors. Overall study results and limits: Some highly shared sequence variants likely arose as a pipeline artifact. The dataset shows that most TCR sequences were rare, while some public TCRs occurred in many donors. Links to common viral pathogens appeared, in a later analysis, for several of the most significant clusters.

The CDR3 consists of 12 residues. V was trimmed by 5 bases and J by 0 bases, leaving 3 bases between them. The germline gives CDR1 SNHLY, CDR2 FYNNEI. PCR employed 60 Vbeta and 13 Jbeta primers. TCRdb's table, derived via immunoSEQ multiplex PCR, lists solely in-frame clones and lacks some. The sample has roughly 120,000 clones, about 72% seen once. The chain recombines TRBV2 with TRBJ2-3, with D hard to call. Sequenced material: PBMCs. This receptor was taken from a man in his fifties in good health and CMV-seropositive. The CDR3 coding sequence is TGTGCCAGCAGTTATAGCACAGATACGCAGTATTTT. Translation: CASSYSTDTQYF.